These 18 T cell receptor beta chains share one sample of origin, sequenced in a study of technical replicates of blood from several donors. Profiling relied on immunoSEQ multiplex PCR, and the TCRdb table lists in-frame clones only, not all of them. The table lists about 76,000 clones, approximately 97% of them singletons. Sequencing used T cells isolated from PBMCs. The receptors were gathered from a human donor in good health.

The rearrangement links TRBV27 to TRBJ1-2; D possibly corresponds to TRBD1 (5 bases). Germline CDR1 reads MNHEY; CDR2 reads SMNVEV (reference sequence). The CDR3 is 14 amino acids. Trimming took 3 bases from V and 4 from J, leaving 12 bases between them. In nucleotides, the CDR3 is TGTGCCAGCAGTTTGGGGCAAGCTGGCTATGGCTACACCTTC. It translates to CASSLGQAGYGYTF.

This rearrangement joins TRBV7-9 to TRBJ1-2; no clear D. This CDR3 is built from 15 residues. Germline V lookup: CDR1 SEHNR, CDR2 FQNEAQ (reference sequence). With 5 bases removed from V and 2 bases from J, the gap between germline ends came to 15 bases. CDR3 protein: CASSPIWPENYGYTF. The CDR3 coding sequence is TGTGCCAGCAGCCCGATTTGGCCGGAGAACTATGGCTACACCTTC. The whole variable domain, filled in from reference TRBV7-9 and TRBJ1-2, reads DTGVSQNPRHKITKRGQNVTFRCDPISEHNRLYWYRQTLGQGPEFLTYFQNEAQLEKSRLLSDRFSAERPKGSFSTLEIQRTEQGDSAMYLCASSPIWPENYGYTFGSGTRLTVV.

Written as DNA, the CDR3 is TGCGCCAGCGGCCAGGGCGTAGGGCCCTACGAGCAGTACTTC. Its translation is CASGQGVGPYEQYF. The gene calls are TRBV5-1 and TRBJ2-7; TRBD1 is a possible D gene (5 bases). CDR3 length equals 14 residues. CDR1 and CDR2 (germline): SGHRS, YFSETQ. The V end lost 7 bases, the J end lost 2 bases, and 16 bases lay between the germline ends.

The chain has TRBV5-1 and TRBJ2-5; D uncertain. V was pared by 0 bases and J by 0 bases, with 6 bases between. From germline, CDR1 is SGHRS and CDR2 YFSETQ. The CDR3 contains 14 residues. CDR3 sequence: CASSLVYDQETQYF. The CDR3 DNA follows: TGCGCCAGCAGCTTGGTGTATGACCAAGAGACCCAGTACTTC.

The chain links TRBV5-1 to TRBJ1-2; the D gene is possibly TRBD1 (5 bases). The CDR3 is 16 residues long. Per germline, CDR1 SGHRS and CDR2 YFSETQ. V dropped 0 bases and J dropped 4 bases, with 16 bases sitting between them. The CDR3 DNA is TGCGCCAGCAGCTTGGTGGATGGCCTCGGGGGCTATGGCTACACCTTC. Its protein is CASSLVDGLGGYGYTF.

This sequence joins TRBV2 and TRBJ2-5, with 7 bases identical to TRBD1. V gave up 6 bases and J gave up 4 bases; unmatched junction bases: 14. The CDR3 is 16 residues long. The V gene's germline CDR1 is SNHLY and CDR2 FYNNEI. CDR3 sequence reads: CASSNPSNRGAETQYF. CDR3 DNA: TGTGCCAGCAGCAACCCCTCCAACAGGGGCGCAGAGACCCAGTACTTC.

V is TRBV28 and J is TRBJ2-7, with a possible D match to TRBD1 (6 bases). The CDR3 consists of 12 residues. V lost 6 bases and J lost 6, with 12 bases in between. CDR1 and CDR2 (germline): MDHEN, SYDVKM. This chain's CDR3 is CASRIQGREQYF. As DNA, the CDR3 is TGTGCCAGCAGAATACAGGGACGCGAGCAGTACTTC.

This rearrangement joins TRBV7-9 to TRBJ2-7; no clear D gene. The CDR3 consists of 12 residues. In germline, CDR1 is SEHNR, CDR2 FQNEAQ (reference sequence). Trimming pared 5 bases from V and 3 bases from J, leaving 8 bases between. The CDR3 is CASSPQNYEQYF. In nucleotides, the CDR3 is TGTGCCAGCAGCCCTCAGAACTACGAGCAGTACTTC.

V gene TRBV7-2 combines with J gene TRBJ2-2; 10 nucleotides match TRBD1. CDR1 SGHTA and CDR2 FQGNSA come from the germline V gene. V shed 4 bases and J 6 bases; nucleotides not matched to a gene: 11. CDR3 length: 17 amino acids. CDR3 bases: TGTGCCAGCAGCTCGACAGGCGGACAGGGGGGTTCCGGGGAGCTGTTTTTT. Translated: CASSSTGGQGGSGELFF.

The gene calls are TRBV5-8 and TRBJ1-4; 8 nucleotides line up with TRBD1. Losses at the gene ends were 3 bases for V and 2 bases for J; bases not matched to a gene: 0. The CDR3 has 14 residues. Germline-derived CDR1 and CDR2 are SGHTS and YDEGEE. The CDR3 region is CASSSGGTNEKLFF. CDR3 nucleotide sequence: TGTGCCAGCAGCTCAGGGGGCACTAATGAAAAACTGTTTTTT.

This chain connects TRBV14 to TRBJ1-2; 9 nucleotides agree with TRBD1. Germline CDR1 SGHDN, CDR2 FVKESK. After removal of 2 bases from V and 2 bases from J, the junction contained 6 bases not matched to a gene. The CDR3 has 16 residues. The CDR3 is CASSQRPTGGNYGYTF. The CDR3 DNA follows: TGTGCCAGCAGCCAAAGGCCGACAGGGGGGAACTATGGCTACACCTTC.

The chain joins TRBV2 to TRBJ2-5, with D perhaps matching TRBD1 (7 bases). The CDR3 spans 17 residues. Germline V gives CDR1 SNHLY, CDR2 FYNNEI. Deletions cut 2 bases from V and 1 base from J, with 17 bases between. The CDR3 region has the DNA TGTGCCAGCAGTGAATTAGGGGGCGGGGAACTCCAAGAGACCCAGTACTTC. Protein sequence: CASSELGGGELQETQYF.

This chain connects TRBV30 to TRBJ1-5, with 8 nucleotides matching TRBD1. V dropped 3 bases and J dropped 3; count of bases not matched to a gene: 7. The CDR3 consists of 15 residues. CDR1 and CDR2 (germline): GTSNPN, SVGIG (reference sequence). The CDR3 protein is CAWSGQGFANQPQHF. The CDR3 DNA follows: TGTGCCTGGAGCGGACAGGGATTTGCCAATCAGCCCCAGCATTTT.

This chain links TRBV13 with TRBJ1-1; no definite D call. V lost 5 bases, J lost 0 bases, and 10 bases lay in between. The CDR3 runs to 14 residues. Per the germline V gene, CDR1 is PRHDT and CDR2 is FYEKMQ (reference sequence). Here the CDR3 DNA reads TGTGCCAGCAGCCAGCGGGGTTTGAACACTGAAGCTTTCTTT. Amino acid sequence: CASSQRGLNTEAFF. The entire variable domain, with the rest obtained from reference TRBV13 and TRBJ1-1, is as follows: AAGVIQSPRHLIKEKRETATLKCYPIPRHDTVYWYQQGPGQDPQFLISFYEKMQSDKGSIPDRFSAQQFSDYHSELNMSSLELGDSALYFCASSQRGLNTEAFFGQGTRLTVV.

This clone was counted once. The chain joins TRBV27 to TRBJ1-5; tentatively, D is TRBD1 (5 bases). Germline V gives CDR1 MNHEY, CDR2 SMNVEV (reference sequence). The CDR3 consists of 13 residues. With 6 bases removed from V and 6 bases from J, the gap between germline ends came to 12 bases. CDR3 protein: CASSPGWAQPQHF. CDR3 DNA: TGTGCCAGCAGCCCAGGGTGGGCTCAGCCCCAGCATTTT.

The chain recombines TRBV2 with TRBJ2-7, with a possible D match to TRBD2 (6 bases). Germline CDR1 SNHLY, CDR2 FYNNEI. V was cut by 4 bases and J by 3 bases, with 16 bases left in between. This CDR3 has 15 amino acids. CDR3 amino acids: CASSGRPTSIYEQYF. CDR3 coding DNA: TGTGCCAGCAGTGGAAGGCCGACTAGTATCTACGAGCAGTACTTC.

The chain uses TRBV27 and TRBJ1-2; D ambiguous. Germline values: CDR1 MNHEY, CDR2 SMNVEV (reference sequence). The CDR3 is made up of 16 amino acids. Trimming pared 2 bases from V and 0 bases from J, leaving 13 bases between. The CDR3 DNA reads TGTGCCAGCAGTTTAAAGCCCGGCGGCACTAACTATGGCTACACCTTC. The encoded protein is CASSLKPGGTNYGYTF.

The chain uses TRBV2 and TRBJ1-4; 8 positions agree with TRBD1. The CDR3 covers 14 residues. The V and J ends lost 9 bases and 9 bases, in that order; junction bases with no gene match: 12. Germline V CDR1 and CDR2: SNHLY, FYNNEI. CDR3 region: CASETGQGEKKLFF. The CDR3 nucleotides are TGTGCCAGTGAAACCGGACAGGGTGAGAAAAAACTGTTTTTT.